These 14 T cell receptor beta chains were sequenced from one sample in a study of identical twins. Each CDR3 protein gets one entry after TCRdb re-called the 5' RACE reads with MiXCR. The sample comprises roughly 240,000 distinct CDR3 sequences, approximately 7.8% of which are singletons, and under 6.5% rests with the top ten. A further study also used this sample, focusing on yellow fever vaccine responses in identical twins.

Sequenced input: CD8+ T cells sorted from blood. Every receptor here comes from a woman aged 18-29 years in good health.

The chain couples TRBV5-1 to TRBJ2-3; 9 bases fit TRBD2. With V trimmed by 2 bases and J by 2 bases, 21 bases remained unmatched. The germline V gene has CDR1 SGHRS and CDR2 YFSETQ. The CDR3 has 21 amino acids. The CDR3 DNA follows: TGCGCCAGCAGCTTCTCTCGAATTAAGGGGGCAGCGGGAGGCCCCACAGATACGCAGTATTTT. This gives the protein CASSFSRIKGAAGGPTDTQYF.

The sample holds a few counts of this clonotype. This chain joins TRBV6-1 and TRBJ1-1; 7 bases are shared with TRBD1. V gave up 5 bases and J gave up 0 bases; unmatched junction bases: 3. The CDR3 spans 14 residues. CDR1 and CDR2 from the germline V gene are MNHNS and SASEGT. As DNA, the CDR3 is TGTGCCAGCAGTCCAACAGGGGTGAACACTGAAGCTTTCTTT. Translation gives CASSPTGVNTEAFF.

This sequence joins TRBV7-8 and TRBJ2-7, with TRBD1 as a possible D gene (6 bases). V lost 4 bases and J 2 bases, leaving 12 bases between the germline ends. Germline CDR1 SGHVS, CDR2 FQNEAQ. The CDR3 consists of 14 residues. The CDR3: CASSSQGNPYEQYV. The CDR3 DNA is TGTGCCAGCAGCTCCCAGGGGAACCCCTACGAGCAGTACGTC.

The chain uses TRBV6-4 and TRBJ2-7, with 8 bases lining up with TRBD1. The CDR3 runs to 14 residues. The junction had 4 bases not matched to a gene; V was cut back by 6 bases and J by 0 bases. Germline V gene data show CDR1 as MRHNA and CDR2 as SNTAGT. DNA of the CDR3: TGTGCCAGCAGCCGACAGGGGAGCTCCTACGAGCAGTACGTC. This codes for CASSRQGSSYEQYV.

This clonotype occurred many times. J is TRBJ2-1 and V is TRBV12-3 or TRBV12-4; D is unclear. The CDR3 has 13 residues. The germline V and J ends were trimmed by 11 bases and 4 bases, with 15 bases remaining between them. CDR3 DNA: TGTGCCCTGGGCCGTTCTTTTTACAATGAGCAGTTCTTC. It specifies CALGRSFYNEQFF.

There are a few counts of this clonotype. The rearrangement uses TRBV12-3 or TRBV12-4 and TRBJ2-1, with 8 bases fitting TRBD2. The ends lost 7 bases at V and 4 bases at J; junction bases unmatched: 6. The CDR3 covers 14 residues. The CDR3 region is CASTSREGYNEQFF. Written as DNA, the CDR3 is TGTGCCAGCACCTCACGGGAGGGGTACAATGAGCAGTTCTTC.

V usage is TRBV11-1 and J usage is TRBJ2-1, with 7 positions matching TRBD2. Germline loops: CDR1 SGHAT, CDR2 FQDESV (reference sequence). V shed 0 bases and J 4 bases; nucleotides not matched to a gene: 12. The CDR3 length is 18 residues. The CDR3 sequence is CASSLAFQRGSSYNEQFF. The CDR3 DNA reads as TGTGCCAGCAGCTTAGCGTTTCAGCGGGGTTCCTCTTACAATGAGCAGTTCTTC.

The J gene is TRBJ1-2, the V gene TRBV29-1; D uncertain. The CDR3 runs to 11 residues. In germline, CDR1 is SQVTM, CDR2 ANQGSEA. Trimming left V 7 bases short and J 5 bases short, with 11 bases between. DNA for the CDR3: TGCAGCGGGCGTAATCGGTATGGCTACACCTTC. Its protein product is CSGRNRYGYTF.

The rearrangement uses TRBV20-1 and TRBJ2-5; the match to TRBD2 covers 8 bases. The germline gives CDR1 DFQATT, CDR2 SNEGSKA (reference sequence). The CDR3 has 17 residues. V gave up 2 bases and J gave up 5 bases; unmatched junction bases: 16. CDR3 loop: CSARTTSGTRGEETQYF. CDR3 bases: TGCAGTGCTAGAACAACCTCCGGGACTAGAGGGGAGGAGACCCAGTACTTC.

This clonotype was seen ten or more times. The rearrangement links TRBV10-3 to TRBJ2-3, with 8 bases fitting TRBD2. This CDR3 is 17 amino acids long. Trimming removed 2 bases from V and 2 bases from J; junction bases left unmatched: 9. CDR1 ENHRY and CDR2 SYGVKD come from the germline V gene. The CDR3 DNA reads TGTGCCATCAGTGAGCCCCCGGGGGGGTCGGCCACAGATACGCAGTATTTT. Protein: CAISEPPGGSATDTQYF.

The gene calls are TRBV13 and TRBJ2-3, with 9 bases aligning to TRBD2. J gave up 0 bases and V 1 base, and 11 bases lay outside the gene matches. The germline gives CDR1 PRHDT, CDR2 FYEKMQ (reference sequence). CDR3 length: 19 amino acids. CDR3 DNA: TGTGCCAGCAGCTTAGAAGGTAGCGGGAGCCCACACAGCACAGATACGCAGTATTTT. It encodes CASSLEGSGSPHSTDTQYF.

The chain couples TRBV7-8 to TRBJ1-1; TRBD1 aligns across 7 bases. V shed 4 bases and J 8 bases; nucleotides not matched to a gene: 13. Germline-derived CDR1 and CDR2 are SGHVS and FQNEAQ. The CDR3 loop spans 15 amino acids. Here the CDR3 reads CASSSLGQDWAEAFF. The CDR3 DNA is TGTGCCAGCAGCTCCCTCGGACAGGACTGGGCAGAAGCTTTCTTT.

The chain carries TRBV27 and TRBJ1-1; 8 bases align to TRBD1. The CDR3 extends over 15 amino acids. Germline CDR1 MNHEY, CDR2 SMNVEV (reference sequence). V trimming: 2 bases; J trimming: 2 bases; junction bases outside the gene matches: 4. The CDR3 DNA follows: TGTGCCAGCAGTTTAACCGGACAGGGAAACACTGAAGCTTTCTTT. It yields the protein CASSLTGQGNTEAFF.

This clonotype was found many times. This chain's CDR3 is CASSLDPGGNEKLFF. CDR3 bases: TGTGCCAGCAGCTTGGATCCTGGGGGGAATGAAAAACTGTTTTTT. The V call is TRBV5-5, the J call TRBJ1-4, with a possible D match to TRBD1 (5 bases). Deletions cut 0 bases from V and 5 bases from J, with 11 bases between. This CDR3 comprises 15 residues. Germline values: CDR1 SGHKS, CDR2 YYEKEE (reference sequence). The full variable domain, its missing parts supplied by reference TRBV5-5 and TRBJ1-4, is DAGVTQSPTHLIKTRGQQVTLRCSPISGHKSVSWYQQVLGQGPQFIFQYYEKEERGRGNFPDRFSARQFPNYSSELNVNALLLGDSALYLCASSLDPGGNEKLFFGSGTQLSVL.